This is a list of T cell receptor beta chains from one sample in a study of pediatric ulcerative colitis. Assay: immunoSEQ multiplex PCR; the TCRdb copy retains only in-frame clones and omits some. The profile covers 60,000 to 75,000 clones, with about three quarters appearing a single time and 5.2% taken by the ten largest. Sequenced: blood. The origin of the receptors is a boy aged 10-17 years with moderate ulcerative colitis. CDR3s include the opening cysteine and the closing phenylalanine or tryptophan. Fields, in order: J gene, D gene, V gene, clone size, CDR3 protein, CDR3 DNA. D genes are given only for firm matches. Part of the rows lack a size; the others show once, few, many or a class for expanded clones.

TRBJ2-1	.	TRBV10-3	.	CAISESSDEWDEQFF	TGTGCCATCAGTGAGTCTTCAGACGAGTGGGATGAGCAGTTCTTC
TRBJ1-1	.	TRBV5-1	once	CASSLVIGGVASEAFF	TGCGCCAGCAGCTTGGTAATTGGAGGGGTCGCTTCTGAAGCTTTCTTT
TRBJ2-7	.	TRBV19	.	CASSWTGTGAYEQYF	TGTGCCAGTAGTTGGACCGGGACGGGGGCGTACGAGCAGTACTTC
TRBJ1-1	.	TRBV18	.	CASSEGPDPEAFF	TGTGCCAGCTCAGAAGGACCGGACCCTGAAGCTTTCTTT
TRBJ1-5	.	TRBV2	.	CASMGSNQPQHF	TGTGCCAGCATGGGTAGCAATCAGCCCCAGCATTTT
TRBJ1-1	TRBD1	TRBV5-1	.	CASSFDRGNMNTEAFF	TGCGCCAGCAGCTTTGACAGGGGTAACATGAACACTGAAGCTTTCTTT
TRBJ2-6	.	TRBV2	.	CASSPGDSGANVLTF	TGTGCCAGCAGTCCGGGGGACTCTGGGGCCAACGTCCTGACTTTC
TRBJ1-1	.	TRBV25-1	.	CASSDETGPTEAFF	TGTGCCAGTAGTGATGAAACAGGGCCCACTGAAGCTTTCTTT
TRBJ1-1	.	TRBV29-1	.	CSGRTANTEAFF	TGCAGCGGCCGGACAGCGAACACTGAAGCTTTCTTT
TRBJ1-5	.	TRBV27	.	CASSSVTSNQPQHF	TGTGCCAGCAGTTCCGTGACCAGCAATCAGCCCCAGCATTTT
TRBJ1-1	.	TRBV29-1	.	CSVVKGLNTEAFF	TGCAGCGTTGTGAAGGGGCTGAACACTGAAGCTTTCTTT
TRBJ2-7	TRBD2	TRBV7-8	.	CASSLGAGGPWNEQYF	TGTGCCAGCAGCTTAGGAGCGGGAGGGCCTTGGAACGAGCAGTACTTC
TRBJ1-4	.	TRBV6-4	.	CASSEGAGEKLFF	TGTGCCAGCAGTGAAGGGGCGGGCGAAAAACTGTTTTTT
TRBJ1-1	.	TRBV5-1	few	CASSLGFKAFF	TGCGCCAGCAGCTTAGGATTCAAGGCTTTCTTT
TRBJ2-3	TRBD1	TRBV7-2	.	CASSRWGQGGGVDTQYF	TGTGCCAGCAGCAGATGGGGACAGGGAGGAGGAGTAGATACGCAGTATTTT
TRBJ2-7	TRBD1	TRBV5-4	.	CASRLKGQGLYEQYF	TGTGCCAGCAGGTTAAAGGGACAGGGGCTCTACGAGCAGTACTTC
TRBJ2-5	.	TRBV28	.	CASSLGTEETQYF	TGTGCCAGCAGTTTGGGGACGGAAGAGACCCAGTACTTC
TRBJ2-7	TRBD2	TRBV9	.	CASSVGLGREGEQYF	TGTGCCAGCAGCGTTGGACTAGGTCGAGAGGGGGAGCAGTACTTC
TRBJ1-5	TRBD1	TRBV6-5	.	CASSPDRVVQPQHF	TGTGCCAGCAGCCCCGACAGGGTCGTTCAGCCCCAGCATTTT
TRBJ2-1	.	TRBV5-4	.	CASSLEAGSNEQFF	TGTGCCAGCAGCTTGGAGGCAGGGTCAAATGAGCAGTTCTTC
TRBJ1-5	.	TRBV7-2	.	CASSVQGNQPQHF	TGTGCCAGCAGCGTACAGGGAAATCAGCCCCAGCATTTT
TRBJ2-6	.	TRBV6-1	.	CAGGQWHSGANVLTF	TGTGCCGGCGGACAGTGGCACTCTGGGGCCAACGTCCTGACTTTC
TRBJ1-3	.	TRBV19	.	CASSHQGLSSGNTIYF	TGTGCCAGTAGCCATCAGGGATTGAGCTCTGGAAACACCATATATTTT
TRBJ1-4	.	TRBV6-6	.	CASSYVGTATNEKLFF	TGTGCCAGCAGTTACGTTGGCACAGCAACTAATGAAAAACTGTTTTTT
TRBJ1-2	.	TRBV19	.	CASSHPREANYGYTF	TGTGCCAGTAGTCACCCCAGGGAGGCTAACTATGGCTACACCTTC
TRBJ1-5	TRBD1	TRBV29-1	.	CSVGDSGGPQHF	TGCAGCGTGGGGGACAGTGGTGGACCCCAGCATTTT
TRBJ2-1	.	TRBV15	.	CATSRTPGGNEQFF	TGTGCCACCAGCAGAACCCCTGGGGGGAATGAGCAGTTCTTC
TRBJ1-1	.	TRBV11-3	.	CASSYLRGPNTEAFF	TGTGCCAGCAGCTATCTACGTGGACCGAACACTGAAGCTTTCTTT
TRBJ1-1	.	TRBV2	.	CASRARENTEAFF	TGTGCCAGCAGAGCCAGGGAAAACACTGAAGCTTTCTTT
TRBJ1-1	.	TRBV19	.	CASSIGQDLNTEAFF	TGTGCCAGTAGTATAGGTCAGGATTTGAACACTGAAGCTTTCTTT
TRBJ1-4	TRBD1	TRBV2	.	CASRETGIQEKLFF	TGTGCCAGCAGGGAGACAGGGATTCAAGAAAAACTGTTTTTT
TRBJ2-1	.	TRBV29-1	.	CSVVPDYSYNEQFF	TGCAGCGTTGTCCCAGACTACTCCTACAATGAGCAGTTCTTC
TRBJ2-5	TRBD2	TRBV7-7	.	CASSFIGGDVKEDVVRETQYF	TGTGCCAGCAGCTTTATCGGGGGGGACGTGAAAGAGGATGTAGTTCGCGAGACCCAGTACTTC
TRBJ1-2	TRBD1	TRBV5-1	few	CASSSDNLVGQGAYGYTF	TGCGCCAGCAGCTCGGATAACTTAGTTGGACAGGGGGCTTATGGCTACACCTTC
TRBJ2-5	.	TRBV11-1	.	CASSLEGILTQETQYF	TGTGCCAGCAGCTTAGAGGGGATACTTACTCAAGAGACCCAGTACTTC
TRBJ2-5	TRBD2	TRBV15	.	CATSTGGSPGFETQYF	TGTGCCACCAGCACGGGAGGGAGTCCAGGATTTGAGACCCAGTACTTC
TRBJ2-7	.	TRBV9	.	CASSAGSSSYEQYF	TGTGCCAGCAGCGCGGGGTCGAGCTCCTACGAGCAGTACTTC
TRBJ2-3	.	TRBV10-3	once	CAISESIVDSVIRGSTDTQYF	TGTGCCATCAGTGAGTCGATCGTTGATTCAGTAATTAGGGGTAGCACAGATACGCAGTATTTT
TRBJ2-3	TRBD2	TRBV6-5	once	CASSPTSGSSGTQYF	TGTGCCAGCAGCCCGACTAGCGGGAGCTCAGGAACGCAGTATTTT
TRBJ2-3	.	TRBV5-1	.	CASSRGSVNADTQYF	TGCGCCAGCAGCCGTGGAAGCGTCAACGCAGATACGCAGTATTTT